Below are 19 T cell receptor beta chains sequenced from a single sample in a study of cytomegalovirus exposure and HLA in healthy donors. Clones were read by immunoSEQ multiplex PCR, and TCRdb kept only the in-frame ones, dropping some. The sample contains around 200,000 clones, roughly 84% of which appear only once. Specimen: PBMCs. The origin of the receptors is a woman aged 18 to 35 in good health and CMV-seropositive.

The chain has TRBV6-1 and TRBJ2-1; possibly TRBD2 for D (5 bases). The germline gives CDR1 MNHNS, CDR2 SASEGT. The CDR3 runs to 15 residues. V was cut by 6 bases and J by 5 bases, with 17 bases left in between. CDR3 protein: CASRRVQALNNEQFF. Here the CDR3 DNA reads TGTGCCAGCAGGAGGGTCCAGGCCCTGAACAATGAGCAGTTCTTC.

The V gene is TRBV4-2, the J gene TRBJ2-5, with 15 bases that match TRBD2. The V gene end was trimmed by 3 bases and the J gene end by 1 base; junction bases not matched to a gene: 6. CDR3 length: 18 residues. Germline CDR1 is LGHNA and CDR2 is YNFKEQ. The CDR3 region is CASSQAGTSGGFQETQYF. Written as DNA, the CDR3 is TGTGCCAGCAGCCAGGCCGGGACTAGCGGGGGGTTCCAAGAGACCCAGTACTTC.

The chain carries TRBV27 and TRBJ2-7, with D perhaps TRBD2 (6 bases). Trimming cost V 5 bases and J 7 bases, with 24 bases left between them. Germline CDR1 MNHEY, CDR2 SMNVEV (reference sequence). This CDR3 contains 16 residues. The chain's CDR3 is CASSPNLRSGVREQYF. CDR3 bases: TGTGCCAGCAGTCCTAATCTAAGATCGGGAGTTAGGGAGCAGTACTTC.

The CDR3 reads CASSKYWRGGFSGANVLTF. CDR3 sequence (DNA): TGTGCCAGCAGCAAATACTGGCGGGGGGGATTCTCTGGGGCCAACGTCCTGACTTTC. The chain employs TRBV21-1 and TRBJ2-6; TRBD2 reflects the table's D call only, with no check against the DNA. TRBV21-1 is noted as a pseudogene. This CDR3 contains 19 residues.

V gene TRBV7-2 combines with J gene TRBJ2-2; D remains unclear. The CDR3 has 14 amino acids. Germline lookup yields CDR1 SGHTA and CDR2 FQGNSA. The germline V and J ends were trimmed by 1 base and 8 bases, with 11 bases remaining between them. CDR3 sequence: CASSLVIIGGELFF. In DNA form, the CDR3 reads TGTGCCAGCAGCTTAGTTATCATCGGGGGGGAGCTGTTTTTT.

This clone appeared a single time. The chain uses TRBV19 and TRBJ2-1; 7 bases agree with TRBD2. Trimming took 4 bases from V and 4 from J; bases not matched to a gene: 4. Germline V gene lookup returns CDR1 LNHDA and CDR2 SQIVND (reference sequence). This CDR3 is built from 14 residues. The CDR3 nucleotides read TGTGCCAGTAGTACGGGACTAAGTTACAATGAGCAGTTCTTC. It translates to CASSTGLSYNEQFF.

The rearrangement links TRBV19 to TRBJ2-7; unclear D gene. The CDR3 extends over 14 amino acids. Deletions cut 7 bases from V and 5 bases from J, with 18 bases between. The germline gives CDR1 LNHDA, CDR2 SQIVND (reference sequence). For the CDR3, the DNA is TGTGCCAGTACCGTAAGCTCGCTGGTGGACGAGCAGTACTTC. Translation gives CASTVSSLVDEQYF. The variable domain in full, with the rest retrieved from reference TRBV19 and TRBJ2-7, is DGGITQSPKYLFRKEGQNVTLSCEQNLNHDAMYWYRQDPGQGLRLIYYSQIVNDFQKGDIAEGYSVSREKKESFPLTVTSAQKNPTAFYLCASTVSSLVDEQYFGPGTRLTVT.

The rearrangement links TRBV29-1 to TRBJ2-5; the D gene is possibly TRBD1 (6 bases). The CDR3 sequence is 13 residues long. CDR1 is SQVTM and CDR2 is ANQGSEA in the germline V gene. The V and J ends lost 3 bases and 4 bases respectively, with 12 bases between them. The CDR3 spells CSVDRGGGETQYF. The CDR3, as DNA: TGCAGCGTTGACAGGGGTGGTGGAGAGACCCAGTACTTC. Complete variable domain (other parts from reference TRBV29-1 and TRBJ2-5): SAVISQKPSRDICQRGTSLTIQCQVDSQVTMMFWYRQQPGQSLTLIATANQGSEATYESGFVIDKFPISRPNLTFSTLTVSNMSPEDSSIYLCSVDRGGGETQYFGPGTRLLVL.

This chain's CDR3 is CASNARTGDTQYF. The CDR3 region has the DNA TGTGCCAGCAACGCCAGGACGGGGGATACGCAGTATTTT. The V and J genes are TRBV5-4 and TRBJ2-3, with D possibly TRBD2 on 5 matching bases. Germline V CDR1 and CDR2: SGHNT, YYREEE (reference sequence). V was trimmed by 6 bases and J by 6 bases, leaving 14 bases between them. This CDR3 region has 13 residues.

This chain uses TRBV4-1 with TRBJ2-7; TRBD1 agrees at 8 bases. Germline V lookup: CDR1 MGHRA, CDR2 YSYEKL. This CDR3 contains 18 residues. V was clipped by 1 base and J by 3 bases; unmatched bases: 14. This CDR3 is CASSQVVGTGYRDYEQYF. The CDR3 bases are TGCGCCAGCAGCCAAGTGGTCGGGACAGGTTATAGGGACTACGAGCAGTACTTC.

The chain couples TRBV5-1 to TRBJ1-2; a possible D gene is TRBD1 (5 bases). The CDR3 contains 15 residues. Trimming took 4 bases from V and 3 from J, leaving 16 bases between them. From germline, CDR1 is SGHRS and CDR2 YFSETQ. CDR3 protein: CASSTRQKGYYGYTF. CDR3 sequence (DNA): TGCGCCAGCAGCACCCGACAGAAAGGCTACTATGGCTACACCTTC.

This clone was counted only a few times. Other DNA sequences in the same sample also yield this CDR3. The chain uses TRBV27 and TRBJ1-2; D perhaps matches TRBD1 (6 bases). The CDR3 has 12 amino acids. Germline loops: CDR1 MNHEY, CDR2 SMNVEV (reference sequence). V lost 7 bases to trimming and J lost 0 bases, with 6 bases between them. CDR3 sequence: CASKGANYGYTF. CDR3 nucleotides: TGTGCCAGCAAGGGGGCTAACTATGGCTACACCTTC.

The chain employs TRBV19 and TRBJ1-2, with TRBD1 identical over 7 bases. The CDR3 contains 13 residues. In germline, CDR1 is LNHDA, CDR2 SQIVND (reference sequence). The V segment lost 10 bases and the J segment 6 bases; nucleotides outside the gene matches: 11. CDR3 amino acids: CATGATGLNGYTF. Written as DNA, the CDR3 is TGTGCCACCGGGGCGACAGGGCTAAATGGCTACACCTTC.

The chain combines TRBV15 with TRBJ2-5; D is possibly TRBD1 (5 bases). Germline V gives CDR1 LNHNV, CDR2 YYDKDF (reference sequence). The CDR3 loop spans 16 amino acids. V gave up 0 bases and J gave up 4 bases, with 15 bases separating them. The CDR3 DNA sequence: TGTGCCACCAGCAGAGATGGTCCAGGGTGGGGAGAGACCCAGTACTTC. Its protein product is CATSRDGPGWGETQYF.

CDR3 coding DNA: TGTGCCAGCAGTAAAAGGGGGGACTACCGTTTTGGGCAGTACTTC. Protein sequence: CASSKRGDYRFGQYF. The chain combines TRBV6-5 with TRBJ2-7, with a tentative D call TRBD2 (7 bases). V lost 5 bases to trimming and J lost 9 bases, with 23 bases between them. The CDR3 contains 15 residues. CDR1 and CDR2 from the germline V gene are MNHEY and SVGAGI.

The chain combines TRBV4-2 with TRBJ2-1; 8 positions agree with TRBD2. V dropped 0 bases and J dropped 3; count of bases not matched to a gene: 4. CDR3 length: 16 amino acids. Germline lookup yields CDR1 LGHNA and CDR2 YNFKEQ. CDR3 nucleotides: TGTGCCAGCAGCCAAGAGGGGCGGGGGGTCTACAATGAGCAGTTCTTC. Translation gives CASSQEGRGVYNEQFF.

CDR3 coding DNA: TGTGCCAGCAGCCAACGACCGGGACAGGGATCTTTCAGCACAGATACGCAGTATTTT. It codes for CASSQRPGQGSFSTDTQYF. The chain is built from TRBV7-9 and TRBJ2-3; 9 bases are a match to TRBD1. With V trimmed by 5 bases and J by 0 bases, 15 bases remained unmatched. There are 19 residues in the CDR3. Germline loops: CDR1 SEHNR, CDR2 FQNEAQ (reference sequence).

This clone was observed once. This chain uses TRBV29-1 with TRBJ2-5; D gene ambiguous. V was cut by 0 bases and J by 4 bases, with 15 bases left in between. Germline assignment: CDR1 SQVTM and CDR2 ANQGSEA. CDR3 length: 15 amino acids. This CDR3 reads CSVEESRSPGETQYF. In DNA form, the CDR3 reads TGCAGCGTTGAAGAGTCCCGCTCCCCGGGAGAGACCCAGTACTTC.

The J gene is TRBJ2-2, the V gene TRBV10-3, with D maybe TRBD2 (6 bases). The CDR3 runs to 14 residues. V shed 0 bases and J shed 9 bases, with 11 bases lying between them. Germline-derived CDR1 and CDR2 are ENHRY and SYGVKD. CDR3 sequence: CAISESRGSWELFF. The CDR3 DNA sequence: TGTGCCATCAGTGAGTCGCGGGGTTCCTGGGAGCTGTTTTTT.